This T cell receptor (beta chain) was sequenced in a study of PD-L1 blockade in urothelial cancer (dated by TCRdb to 2016 to 2017). At the level of the whole study: All patients started therapy in about 2014 and received atezolizumab 1,200 mg intravenously every 3 weeks. Blood samples were analyzed at two time points: 3 weeks after treatment start (second dose) and 6 weeks after treatment start. Pretreatment tumor samples and matched peripheral blood, collected serially before and after atezolizumab treatment, underwent TCR sequencing. An exploratory multi-omic analysis was conducted of the somatic, immune and clinical correlates of response to PD-L1 blockade with atezolizumab in urothelial cancer. Patients had an ECOG performance status of 0 or 1 and had received between 0 and 3 prior chemotherapy regimens. Blood samples yielded a median of 141,255 T cells and tens of thousands of unique TCRs, with median clonality roughly 0.085. Around 30 patients had pretreatment blood TCR-seq, around 25 had at least one posttreatment blood collection, and around 25 had tumor TCR-seq. Durable clinical benefit was achieved by nine patients but not by the remaining 20. Whole exome sequencing and RNA sequencing of pretreatment tumors were performed alongside TCR sequencing in the same patients. About 90% of the 29 patients were identified as males with urothelial cancer of bladder origin, and a prior smoking history was reported by 18 of 29 patients. Durable clinical benefit was defined as progression-free survival longer than 6 months, and TCR features were also tested against progression-free and overall survival.

Overall study results and their limits: Improved progression-free and overall survival was associated with having pretreatment peripheral blood TCR clonality below the median. At 3 weeks after the start of treatment, tumor-associated TCR clones in peripheral blood had expanded more in patients with durable benefit (n ≈ 24, p = 0.022). Because the sample size was small (n = 29) and many of the analyses were exploratory, the results are meant to be hypothesis-generating.

With respect to this clone: Its antigen target is currently unknown. The sample holds no much larger clone one base away, and base qualities are not on file.

Sequences SNHLY (CDR1) and FYNNEI (CDR2) are obtained from the germline V gene. Here V drops 7 bases and J drops 3 bases, and the junction holds 8 bases not matched to any gene. Including cysteine and phenylalanine, the CDR3 has 14 amino acids. Kept here is only the CDR3 DNA, which spans 42 bases and is read in frame from base 1. To estimate absolute template abundance from read counts, synthetic TCR analog templates were spiked into each PCR. The immunoSEQ assay was used to amplify TCRbeta CDR3 regions from genomic DNA with bias-controlled V and J gene primers. Sequencing of rearranged TCRbeta segments was done at approximately 20X coverage. The original methods were these. Clustering was used to correct sequencing errors, and CDR3s were annotated against IMGT to assign V, D and J genes. Only productive TCRbeta rearrangements were used in downstream analyses, excluding out-of-frame or stop-codon sequences. Clonality was calculated as one minus the Shannon entropy normalized by the log of the number of unique productive sequences. Clones differing between time points or between blood and tumor were identified using Fisher's exact test with Benjamini-Hochberg correction, with an adjusted p below 0.01 applied as the threshold. Drawn from immuneACCESS, this table holds only the in-frame rearrangements with V and J called that TCRdb kept. Clones are partly lost; checked studies trace under half to an unresolved V gene and leave the rest unexplained. Clonal size and the V and J genes are those of that table, whereas D and trimming came from the DNA. The sample table records about 86,000 clones; under 90% of these occur just once. In total, the top ten clones hold around 14% of the sample.

This specimen's time point label, interpreted: pretreatment peripheral blood. The cohort comprised around 31 patients with locally advanced or metastatic urothelial carcinoma treated at Memorial Sloan Kettering on a trial protocol. Peripheral blood mononuclear cells were collected pretreatment and during treatment, with between 1 and 8 total time points obtained per patient. The Qiagen DNeasy Blood extraction kit was used to purify genomic DNA from total PBMCs and tumor samples. Collected pretreatment and during treatment, PBMCs were isolated and stored as previously described. This chain joins TRBV2 to TRBJ2-7; 8 of the junction bases match TRBD2. This sample comprised PBMCs, obtained around atezolizumab (anti-PD-L1) treatment. This receptor was taken from a man aged 60 to 75 with urothelial cancer. The CDR3: CASKDREGLYEQYF. The DNA sequence is TGTGCCAGCAAGGACCGGGAGGGCCTCTACGAGCAGTACTTC.